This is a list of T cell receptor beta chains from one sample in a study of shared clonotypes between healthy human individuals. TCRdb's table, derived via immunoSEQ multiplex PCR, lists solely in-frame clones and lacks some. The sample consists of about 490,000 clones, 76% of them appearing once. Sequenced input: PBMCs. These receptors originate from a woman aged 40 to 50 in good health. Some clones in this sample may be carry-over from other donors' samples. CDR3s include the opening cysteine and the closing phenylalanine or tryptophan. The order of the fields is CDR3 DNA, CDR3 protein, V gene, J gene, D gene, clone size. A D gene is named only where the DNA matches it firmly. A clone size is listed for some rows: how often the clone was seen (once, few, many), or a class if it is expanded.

DNA: TGTGCCAGCAGCCCGACACTGCAGGGATCGGAGCAGTTCTTC
CDR3: CASSPTLQGSEQFF
V: TRBV5-6
J: TRBJ2-1
D: NA
size: NA

DNA: TGTGCCAGCAGCCAGGAACAGGGAGAGAACTATGGCTACACCTTC
CDR3: CASSQEQGENYGYTF
V: TRBV14
J: TRBJ1-2
D: NA
size: NA

DNA: TGCGCCAGCAGTCTTGAAAGAAGTTCCCAAAACATTCAGTACTTC
CDR3: CASSLERSSQNIQYF
V: TRBV23-1
J: TRBJ2-4
D: NA
size: NA

DNA: TGCGCCAGCAGCCCGACAGGGGAGTACGAGCAGTACTTC
CDR3: CASSPTGEYEQYF
V: TRBV5-1
J: TRBJ2-7
D: TRBD1
size: NA

DNA: TGTGCCAGCAGCCAGAGCACAGATACGCAGTATTTT
CDR3: CASSQSTDTQYF
V: TRBV6-5
J: TRBJ2-3
D: NA
size: few

DNA: TGTGCCATCAGTGATAAGGGAGGTAGCAATCAGCCCCAGCATTTT
CDR3: CAISDKGGSNQPQHF
V: TRBV10-3
J: TRBJ1-5
D: NA
size: few

DNA: TGTGCCAGCAGCTTAGATCGCCTCGAGCAGTACTTC
CDR3: CASSLDRLEQYF
V: TRBV11-2
J: TRBJ2-7
D: NA
size: few

DNA: TGTGCCAGCAGCCCCTTAGCGGGAGGAGAGAGCACAGATACGCAGTATTTT
CDR3: CASSPLAGGESTDTQYF
V: TRBV7-6
J: TRBJ2-3
D: TRBD2
size: NA

DNA: TGTGCCAGCAGTTACTCGACCAATAGCCGAACCTACGAGCAGTACTTC
CDR3: CASSYSTNSRTYEQYF
V: TRBV6-6
J: TRBJ2-7
D: NA
size: NA

DNA: TGTGCCAGTACCCCCGGGACTAACAATGAAAAACTGTTTTTT
CDR3: CASTPGTNNEKLFF
V: TRBV19
J: TRBJ1-4
D: NA
size: NA

DNA: TGTGCCTCCAGAAGGGAAGCGGCCGACAATGAGCAGTTCTTC
CDR3: CASRREAADNEQFF
V: TRBV27
J: TRBJ2-1
D: NA
size: NA

DNA: TGTGCCACCAGCGGAAAGACAGGACTGGCTAACTATGGCTACACCTTC
CDR3: CATSGKTGLANYGYTF
V: TRBV15
J: TRBJ1-2
D: NA
size: NA

DNA: TGTGCCAGCAGCCGGCTGGGATGGGACGCCTACGAGCAGTACTTC
CDR3: CASSRLGWDAYEQYF
V: TRBV14
J: TRBJ2-7
D: NA
size: few

DNA: TGTGCCTGGAGCTCGGGCCACCGGGATTCTGCCTACGAGCAGTACTTC
CDR3: CAWSSGHRDSAYEQYF
V: TRBV30
J: TRBJ2-7
D: NA
size: NA

DNA: TGTGCCAGCAGCTTAGTTATGGGGTACGAGCAGTACTTC
CDR3: CASSLVMGYEQYF
V: TRBV11-2
J: TRBJ2-7
D: NA
size: NA

DNA: TGTGCCATCGGACTAGCGGGAACCTACGAGCAGTACTTC
CDR3: CAIGLAGTYEQYF
V: TRBV10-3
J: TRBJ2-7
D: TRBD2
size: NA

DNA: TGTGCCAGCAGTCGTCGGGCTAGCGGGATTGGGACGCAGTACTTC
CDR3: CASSRRASGIGTQYF
V: TRBV28
J: TRBJ2-7
D: TRBD2
size: NA

DNA: TGTGCCAGCAGCTTCGGGCAGGGGCCGTTGGATACGCAGTATTTT
CDR3: CASSFGQGPLDTQYF
V: TRBV7-3
J: TRBJ2-3
D: NA
size: NA

DNA: TGCGCCAGCAGCTGGGGGTCTGGAAACACCATATATTTT
CDR3: CASSWGSGNTIYF
V: TRBV5-1
J: TRBJ1-3
D: NA
size: few

DNA: TGTGCCAGCTCACCACCGTTGGGCTCTGGGGCCAACGTCCTGACTTTC
CDR3: CASSPPLGSGANVLTF
V: TRBV18
J: TRBJ2-6
D: NA
size: NA

DNA: TGTGCCAGCAGCCCGGAGGTACAGGCCCCACACTATGGCTACACCTTC
CDR3: CASSPEVQAPHYGYTF
V: TRBV9
J: TRBJ1-2
D: NA
size: few

DNA: TGTGCCAGCAGCTTGAGGCGGGAGGGCCTCGGCGAGCAGTACTTC
CDR3: CASSLRREGLGEQYF
V: TRBV7-2
J: TRBJ2-7
D: TRBD2
size: NA

DNA: TGTGCCAGCAGCCCCCAGAGTCTGTCGAATGAAAAACTGTTTTTT
CDR3: CASSPQSLSNEKLFF
V: TRBV7-2
J: TRBJ1-4
D: NA
size: NA

DNA: TGTGCCAGCTCCCCCAATTCCGAAAAACTGTTTTTT
CDR3: CASSPNSEKLFF
V: TRBV18
J: TRBJ1-4
D: NA
size: NA

DNA: TGTGCCAGCAGCCGGGGGCTAGCGGGAGGACGGCCCTACGAGCAGTACTTC
CDR3: CASSRGLAGGRPYEQYF
V: TRBV7-9
J: TRBJ2-7
D: TRBD2
size: NA

DNA: TGCGCCAGCAGCCAAGCGGGCAGATCCTACGAGCAGTACTTC
CDR3: CASSQAGRSYEQYF
V: TRBV4-1
J: TRBJ2-7
D: NA
size: NA

DNA: TGTGCCAGCAGCTTTATGAGCGGGGCCTCCTACGAGCAGTACTTC
CDR3: CASSFMSGASYEQYF
V: TRBV7-2
J: TRBJ2-7
D: TRBD2
size: NA

DNA: TGTGCCAGCAGCTTAGTAGGGCGGGAGGTGTACGAGCAGTACTTC
CDR3: CASSLVGREVYEQYF
V: TRBV7-9
J: TRBJ2-7
D: TRBD2
size: NA

DNA: TGTGCCTGGAGTGTAAGTTCGTACGAGCAGTACTTC
CDR3: CAWSVSSYEQYF
V: TRBV30
J: TRBJ2-7
D: NA
size: NA

DNA: TGTGCCAGCAGCTTACCGGGGCCGCCGTACCAAGAGACCCAGTACTTC
CDR3: CASSLPGPPYQETQYF
V: TRBV7-6
J: TRBJ2-5
D: NA
size: NA

DNA: TGTGCCAGTAGTATGACGGGGACTGGGTACAATGAGCAGTTCTTC
CDR3: CASSMTGTGYNEQFF
V: TRBV19
J: TRBJ2-1
D: NA
size: NA

DNA: TGTGCTAGTGGCATGACAGTCGGCACAGATACGCAGTATTTT
CDR3: CASGMTVGTDTQYF
V: TRBV12-5
J: TRBJ2-3
D: NA
size: NA

DNA: TGTGCCAGCAGTTTACTTCTTGGCGCTAGCGGGATGAGCTCCTACGAGCAGTACTTC
CDR3: CASSLLLGASGMSSYEQYF
V: TRBV28
J: TRBJ2-7
D: TRBD2
size: NA

DNA: TGTGCCAGCCAGCTTAGAATTCGGGACAGGGGACACAACACTGAAGCTTTCTTT
CDR3: CASQLRIRDRGHNTEAFF
V: TRBV7-8
J: TRBJ1-1
D: TRBD1
size: NA

DNA: TGTGCCAGCAGCGTAGGGGGAACCGGGGAGCTGTTTTTT
CDR3: CASSVGGTGELFF
V: TRBV9
J: TRBJ2-2
D: NA
size: NA

DNA: TGTGCCAGCAGTAGAACCGGGAACTCTGGAAACACCATATATTTT
CDR3: CASSRTGNSGNTIYF
V: TRBV6-6
J: TRBJ1-3
D: NA
size: NA

DNA: TGTGCCAGCAGCTCCCGGGACAACAAAAACATTCAGTACTTC
CDR3: CASSSRDNKNIQYF
V: TRBV7-2
J: TRBJ2-4
D: NA
size: NA

DNA: TGCGCCAGCAGCTTGGGCCCCCTGGGTAGCGGGAGGCAGACCCAGTACTTC
CDR3: CASSLGPLGSGRQTQYF
V: TRBV5-1
J: TRBJ2-5
D: TRBD2
size: NA

DNA: TGTGCCAGCAGCTTAGCTGGGACCCCTGATGGCTACACCTTC
CDR3: CASSLAGTPDGYTF
V: TRBV7-2
J: TRBJ1-2
D: NA
size: NA

DNA: TGTGCCAGCTCACCGGCTGCGGGATCGTACGAGCAGTACTTC
CDR3: CASSPAAGSYEQYF
V: TRBV18
J: TRBJ2-7
D: NA
size: NA

DNA: TGCAGCGTTGCAGAACAGGGTTACGAGCAGTACTTC
CDR3: CSVAEQGYEQYF
V: TRBV29-1
J: TRBJ2-7
D: NA
size: few

DNA: TGTGCCAGCAGTTTACGGTTTAACAATCCCTACGAGCAGTACTTC
CDR3: CASSLRFNNPYEQYF
V: TRBV28
J: TRBJ2-7
D: NA
size: few

DNA: TGCGCCAGCAGCCAAAGACCTCCAGCACAGGGTCTCACTGAAGCTTTCTTT
CDR3: CASSQRPPAQGLTEAFF
V: TRBV4-1
J: TRBJ1-1
D: NA
size: NA

DNA: TGCGCCAGCAGCGATGTTAGCGGAGCTTACAATGAGCAGTTCTTC
CDR3: CASSDVSGAYNEQFF
V: TRBV5-1
J: TRBJ2-1
D: NA
size: NA

DNA: TGTGCCAGTAGTATCCCGGACAGGGAAGGTGAAGCTTTCTTT
CDR3: CASSIPDREGEAFF
V: TRBV19
J: TRBJ1-1
D: TRBD1
size: NA

DNA: TGTGCCAGCAGTGAACCGGGACAGCTCACTGAAGCTTTCTTT
CDR3: CASSEPGQLTEAFF
V: TRBV6-1
J: TRBJ1-1
D: TRBD1
size: NA

DNA: TGTGCCAGCAGCCTAACTAGCGGGAGGGCAGATACGCAGTATTTT
CDR3: CASSLTSGRADTQYF
V: TRBV14
J: TRBJ2-3
D: TRBD2
size: NA